This T cell receptor (beta chain) derives from a study of human T cells and chemical hapten exposure. On the study more broadly: For the roughly 26-week duration of the study, patients were given weekly doses of diphenylcyclopropenone on the scalp.

The sample holds many counts of this clonotype. The germline V gene encodes CDR1 MDHEN and CDR2 SYDVKM. The length of the CDR3 is 14 residues. The trim removed 7 bases at V and 5 bases at J, leaving 9 bases unmatched. One entry per CDR3 protein, called by TCRdb with MiXCR from the RACE reads. The sample has around 92,000 distinct CDR3 sequences, approximately 10% seen once. Time point noted: pre-sensitization, week 0. This sample's treatment: therapeutic diphenylcyclopropenone sensitization with weekly scalp DPC. The J gene is TRBJ1-1, the V gene TRBV28; 8 bases are shared with TRBD1. This clonotype was sampled from a woman aged 55-69 years with alopecia areata. Some clones in this sample may be carry-over from other donors' samples. Sequencing was performed on whole blood, taken in connection with sensitization to the hapten diphenylcyclopropenone (DPC). The DNA of the CDR3 is TGTGCCAGCAATTACAGGGGGGGGCAGACTGAAGCTTTCTTT. Encoded protein: CASNYRGGQTEAFF. Together with reference TRBV28 and TRBJ1-1, the CDR3 gives the full variable domain: DVKVTQSSRYLVKRTGEKVFLECVQDMDHENMFWYRQDPGLGLRLIYFSYDVKMKEKGDIPEGYSVSREKKERFSLILESASTNQTSMYLCASNYRGGQTEAFFGQGTRLTVV.